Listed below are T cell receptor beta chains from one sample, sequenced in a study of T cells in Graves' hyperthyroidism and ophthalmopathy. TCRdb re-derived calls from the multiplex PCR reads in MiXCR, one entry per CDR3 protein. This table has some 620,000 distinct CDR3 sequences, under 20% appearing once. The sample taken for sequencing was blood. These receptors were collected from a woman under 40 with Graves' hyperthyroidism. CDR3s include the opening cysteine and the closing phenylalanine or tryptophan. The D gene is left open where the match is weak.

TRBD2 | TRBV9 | CASSVIPSGRETQYF
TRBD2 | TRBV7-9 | CASSLTSGRGGDTQYF
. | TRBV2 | CASSERRGLPYEQYF
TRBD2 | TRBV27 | CASRNGGVEQYF
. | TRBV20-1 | CSASFSRDEQFF
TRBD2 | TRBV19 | CASRRSGVYNEQFF
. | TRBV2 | CAIHSSERLNEQFF
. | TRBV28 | CASSLIRESREQYF
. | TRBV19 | CASSIGGTITSYEQYF
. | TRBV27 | CASSLEPLALLRNEQFF
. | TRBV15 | CATSRAEETQYF
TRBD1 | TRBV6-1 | CASTLTWTGNTEAFF
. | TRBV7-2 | CASSSGGGATEAFF
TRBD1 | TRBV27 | CASSLITGGYTEAFF
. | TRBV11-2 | CASSLAASYNTEAFF
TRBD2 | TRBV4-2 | CASSPNSGGYNEQFF
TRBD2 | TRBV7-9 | CASSLSVAGGNIQYF
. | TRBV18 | CASSSHRGNEQYF
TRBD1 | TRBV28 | CASSYTLGTGAHTEAFF
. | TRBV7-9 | CASSLEGDNSPLHF
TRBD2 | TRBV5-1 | CASSLARTSDSYNEQFF
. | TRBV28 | CASSANPGTTDNEQFF
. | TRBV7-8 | CASSPRRGGNQPQHF
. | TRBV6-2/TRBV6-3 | CASNWGHTSEAFF
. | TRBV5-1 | CASSLGTTKETQYF
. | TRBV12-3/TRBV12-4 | CASSFNRLYEQYF
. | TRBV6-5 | CASGDGSNQPQHF
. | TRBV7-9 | CASSLRVAVGDTEAFF
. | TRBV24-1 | CATSRASIDQPQHF
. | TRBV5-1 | CASSLGVTSTDTQYF
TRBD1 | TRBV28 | CASSTTGGLYGYTF
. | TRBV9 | CASSSHGGATEAFF
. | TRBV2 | CASRDHEGQNTEAFF
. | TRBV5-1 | CASSLRTPNNEQFF
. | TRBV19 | CASSMWGGAGNQPQHF
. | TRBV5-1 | CASSLDGYTDTQYF
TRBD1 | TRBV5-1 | CASEGTVGSQRVGATEAFF
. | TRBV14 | CASSQNSYNEQFF
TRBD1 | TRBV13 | CASSTGTGGSGNTIYF
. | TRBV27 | CASSLIRAQPQHF
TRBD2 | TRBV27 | CASSLRRTSGTTYNEQFF
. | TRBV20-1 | CSVWDVNQPQHF
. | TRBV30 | CAWNRGSNQPQHF
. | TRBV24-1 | CATQGFGGELFF
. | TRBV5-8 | CASSSGTLSSGNTIYF
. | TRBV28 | CASHQGMGYGYTF
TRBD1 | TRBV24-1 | CATSDPGTDRDTQYF
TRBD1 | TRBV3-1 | CASSQGGTGLEQYF
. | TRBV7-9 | CASSVGTYYNNYGYTF
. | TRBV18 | CASSLNTGNQPQHF
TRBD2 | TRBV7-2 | CASSSSGLAQDTQYF
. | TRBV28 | CASSEGDTGYTF
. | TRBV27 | CASSLSGRGNTEAFF
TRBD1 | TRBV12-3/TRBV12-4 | CASSLFQGAGGELFF
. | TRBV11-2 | CASSIRGDPGNTIYF
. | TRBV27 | CASCLRPGLPRFEQYF
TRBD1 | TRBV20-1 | CSTTGGTSYEQYF